Listed below are T cell receptor beta chains from one sample, sequenced in a study of cytomegalovirus exposure and HLA in healthy donors. Profiling relied on immunoSEQ multiplex PCR, and the TCRdb table lists in-frame clones only, not all of them. This repertoire shows about 160,000 clones, roughly 79% found once; its top ten account for around 3.1%. The sample comprised PBMCs. All receptors derive from a woman in her forties or fifties in good health and CMV-seropositive. Each CDR3 is given with its conserved first and last residue. A D gene is named only where the DNA matches it firmly. A clone size is listed for some rows: how often the clone was seen (once, few, many), or a class if it is expanded.

D gene	V gene	J gene	CDR3 length	clone size	CDR3 protein	CDR3 DNA
NA	TRBV11-2	TRBJ2-7	14	few	CASSLVRGGYEQYF	TGTGCCAGCAGCTTAGTCAGGGGTGGGTACGAGCAGTACTTC
NA	TRBV28	TRBJ1-5	12	few	CASHDFNQPQHF	TGTGCCAGCCATGACTTCAATCAGCCCCAGCATTTT
TRBD2	TRBV5-1	TRBJ2-3	15	NA	CASSLGLAGTDTQYF	TGCGCCAGCAGCTTGGGACTAGCGGGAACAGATACGCAGTATTTT
TRBD2	TRBV2	TRBJ2-5	15	few	CASSDPSGGVETQYF	TGTGCCAGCAGCGATCCCAGCGGGGGGGTGGAGACCCAGTACTTC
TRBD1	TRBV5-5	TRBJ1-2	14	NA	CASSFGDRGNGYTF	TGTGCCAGCAGCTTCGGTGACAGGGGAAATGGCTACACCTTC
TRBD1	TRBV7-9	TRBJ2-7	13	NA	CASSVRTGYEQYF	TGTGCCAGCAGCGTTAGGACAGGCTACGAGCAGTACTTC
TRBD1	TRBV9	TRBJ2-5	13	NA	CASSNRDRQSQYF	TGTGCCAGCAGCAACCGGGACAGGCAGTCCCAGTACTTC
NA	TRBV11-3	TRBJ2-7	14	NA	CASSPGTASYEQYF	TGTGCCAGCAGCCCCGGGACTGCTTCCTACGAGCAGTACTTC
NA	TRBV30	TRBJ1-2	12	NA	CAWSVGSISYTF	TGTGCCTGGAGTGTTGGCAGTATAAGCTACACCTTC
NA	TRBV5-4	TRBJ2-1	17	NA	CASSFGGRAGLYNEQFF	TGTGCCAGCAGCTTTGGGGGGAGAGCGGGCCTCTACAATGAGCAGTTCTTC
NA	TRBV4-3	TRBJ1-4	14	few	CASSPNPGYEKLFF	TGCGCCAGCAGCCCGAACCCGGGGTATGAAAAACTGTTTTTT
NA	TRBV7-9	TRBJ1-3	14	NA	CASSLDSSGNTIYF	TGTGCCAGCAGCTTAGACAGCTCTGGAAACACCATATATTTT
TRBD2	TRBV9	TRBJ2-7	15	NA	CASSVKGLPTYEQYF	TGTGCCAGCAGCGTAAAGGGACTACCTACCTACGAGCAGTACTTC
NA	TRBV30	TRBJ2-7	14	NA	CAWSTGRGPYEQYF	TGTGCCTGGAGTACGGGGCGGGGACCCTACGAGCAGTACTTC
NA	TRBV11-3	TRBJ1-1	14	NA	CASSPGGILPEAFF	TGTGCCAGCAGCCCGGGGGGGATTCTACCTGAAGCTTTCTTT
TRBD1	TRBV7-9	TRBJ1-2	15	NA	CASSLGRGQSYGYTF	TGTGCCAGCAGCTTAGGGAGGGGGCAATCCTATGGCTACACCTTC
TRBD1	TRBV19	TRBJ1-2	16	NA	CASSPRRGRVDYGYTF	TGTGCCAGTTCTCCTCGGAGGGGGCGCGTGGACTATGGCTACACCTTC
TRBD2	TRBV7-2	TRBJ2-3	13	once	CASSSPAGYTQYF	TGTGCCAGCAGCTCACCAGCGGGGTATACGCAGTATTTT
TRBD1	TRBV5-4	TRBJ1-2	16	once	CASSFPGQASNYGYTF	TGTGCCAGCAGCTTTCCGGGACAGGCGTCTAACTATGGCTACACCTTC
TRBD2	TRBV7-2	TRBJ2-7	17	few	CASSAALGLADSYEQYF	TGTGCCAGCAGCGCCGCCCTGGGACTAGCAGATAGCTACGAGCAGTACTTC
TRBD1	TRBV4-3	TRBJ2-7	15	NA	CASSQDVGQPYEQYF	TGCGCCAGCAGCCAAGATGTGGGACAGCCCTACGAGCAGTACTTC
TRBD1	TRBV19	TRBJ1-1	14	NA	CASMGTETNTEAFF	TGTGCCAGTATGGGGACAGAAACGAACACTGAAGCTTTCTTT
NA	TRBV7-8	TRBJ1-2	13	NA	CASSPDMSYGYTF	TGTGCCAGCAGCCCGGACATGAGCTATGGCTACACCTTC
TRBD1	TRBV7-2	TRBJ1-2	12	NA	CASSPRTGVGTF	TGTGCCAGCAGCCCCCGGACAGGGGTGGGCACCTTC
NA	TRBV7-2	TRBJ1-1	15	NA	CASSSGPGGNTEAFF	TGTGCCAGCAGCTCCGGACCGGGAGGGAACACTGAAGCTTTCTTT
NA	TRBV29-1	TRBJ1-2	13	NA	CSVEGQGGYGYTF	TGCAGCGTTGAAGGTCAGGGCGGCTATGGCTACACCTTC
TRBD2	TRBV4-2	TRBJ2-7	16	NA	CASSQGISGRVTEQYF	TGTGCCAGCAGCCAAGGAATTAGCGGGAGGGTAACCGAGCAGTACTTC
NA	TRBV11-3	TRBJ2-5	15	NA	CASSLGVGGGETQYF	TGTGCCAGCAGCTTGGGCGTGGGAGGGGGGGAGACCCAGTACTTC
TRBD1	TRBV7-2	TRBJ2-3	16	once	CASSLGTGYLQDTQYF	TGTGCCAGCAGCCTCGGGACAGGGTATCTTCAAGATACGCAGTATTTT
NA	TRBV28	TRBJ2-3	12	NA	CASTTLTDTQYF	TGTGCCAGCACTACCCTCACAGATACGCAGTATTTT
TRBD1	TRBV4-3	TRBJ1-1	14	NA	CASSPGQGWTEAFF	TGCGCCAGCAGCCCTGGACAGGGTTGGACTGAAGCTTTCTTT
TRBD2	TRBV30	TRBJ2-7	16	NA	CAWSRPGGGGSYEQYF	TGTGCCTGGAGTCGGCCCGGGGGGGGAGGGTCCTACGAGCAGTACTTC
TRBD1	TRBV28	TRBJ2-3	17	NA	CASSLFGGQGYTDTQYF	TGTGCCAGCAGTTTATTCGGGGGACAGGGGTACACAGATACGCAGTATTTT
NA	TRBV5-1	TRBJ1-3	13	few	CASSLTQGNTIYF	TGCGCCAGCAGCTTAACACAGGGAAACACCATATATTTT
TRBD1	TRBV27	TRBJ1-2	14	few	CASSTGQGALGYTF	TGTGCCAGCAGCACAGGACAGGGGGCATTAGGCTACACCTTC
TRBD1	TRBV19	TRBJ1-2	15	NA	CASSITGQDFGGYTF	TGTGCCAGTAGTATAACGGGACAGGACTTCGGTGGCTACACCTTC
TRBD1	TRBV7-2	TRBJ2-7	14	NA	CASSLAGQNYEQYF	TGTGCCAGCAGCTTAGCGGGACAGAATTACGAGCAGTACTTC
NA	TRBV7-3	TRBJ2-1	15	NA	CASSLTMSSYNEQFF	TGTGCCAGCAGCTTAACGATGAGCTCCTACAATGAGCAGTTCTTC
NA	TRBV5-6	TRBJ2-1	14	NA	CASTWRAAYNEQFF	TGTGCCAGCACCTGGAGGGCCGCCTACAATGAGCAGTTCTTC
NA	TRBV28	TRBJ2-3	15	NA	CASSSWTESTDTQYF	TGTGCCAGCAGTTCCTGGACAGAGAGCACAGATACGCAGTATTTT
TRBD2	TRBV28	TRBJ2-1	13	once	CASSLAGQNEQFF	TGTGCCAGCAGTCTAGCGGGGCAAAATGAGCAGTTCTTC
NA	TRBV11-2	TRBJ1-2	14	NA	CASSFAGGTYGYTF	TGTGCCAGCAGCTTTGCCGGCGGGACCTATGGCTACACCTTC
NA	TRBV19	TRBJ1-1	18	NA	CASSILWGGGVGNTEAFF	TGTGCCAGTAGTATATTGTGGGGGGGCGGCGTCGGGAACACTGAAGCTTTCTTT
NA	TRBV5-1	TRBJ1-1	15	once	CASSSRGMGNTEAFF	TGCGCCAGCAGCTCGCGGGGGATGGGGAACACTGAAGCTTTCTTT
NA	TRBV28	TRBJ2-7	16	NA	CASSWAGSASVYEQYF	TGTGCCAGCAGTTGGGCTGGGTCTGCTAGCGTATACGAGCAGTACTTC
TRBD1	TRBV29-1	TRBJ2-2	16	few	CSVRDREFRDTGELFF	TGCAGCGTCCGGGACAGGGAATTTCGGGACACCGGGGAGCTGTTTTTT
NA	TRBV7-2	TRBJ2-3	15	once	CASSLGLLLGGTQYF	TGTGCCAGCAGCTTAGGTCTCCTCCTCGGGGGTACGCAGTATTTT
TRBD1	TRBV2	TRBJ1-5	19	NA	CASSAEGGQGGSSNQPQHF	TGTGCCAGCAGTGCCGAAGGTGGACAGGGCGGATCGAGCAATCAGCCCCAGCATTTT
TRBD1	TRBV7-2	TRBJ1-3	16	many	CASSSAGQGVGNTIYF	TGTGCCAGCAGCTCGGCGGGACAGGGGGTCGGAAACACCATATATTTT
TRBD1	TRBV27	TRBJ2-7	13	NA	CASSLGTGGEQYF	TGTGCCAGCAGTTTAGGGACAGGGGGCGAGCAGTACTTC
TRBD2	TRBV9	TRBJ2-1	15	NA	CASSPRTSGRLEQFF	TGTGCCAGCAGCCCCCGGACTAGCGGGAGGCTTGAGCAGTTCTTC
TRBD2	TRBV5-1	TRBJ2-1	16	NA	CASSSPSGHSYNEQFF	TGCGCCAGCAGCTCTCCTAGCGGCCACTCCTACAATGAGCAGTTCTTC
TRBD2	TRBV19	TRBJ2-7	15	NA	CASTALAGDSYEQYF	TGTGCCAGTACCGCACTAGCGGGAGATTCCTACGAGCAGTACTTC
TRBD2	TRBV27	TRBJ2-1	17	NA	CASSRTSGGAFYNEQFF	TGTGCCAGCAGTCGGACTAGCGGGGGGGCCTTCTACAATGAGCAGTTCTTC